The 22 T cell receptor beta chains in this list originate from one sample, sequenced in a study of STAT5B mutations in CD4+ large granular lymphocyte leukemia. Some clones are missing from TCRdb's copy, which holds only in-frame ones; the method was immunoSEQ multiplex PCR. The data contain 30,000 to 40,000 clones, over 65% of them singletons. The sample was CD4+ T cells from blood buffy coats. The receptors were gathered from a human donor in good health.

This clone was counted a few times. The rearrangement uses TRBV7-2 and TRBJ1-2; 9 positions agree with TRBD1. This CDR3 region has 14 residues. V shed 4 bases, J shed 3 bases, and the junction held 3 bases outside the gene matches. From germline, CDR1 is SGHTA and CDR2 FQGNSA. CDR3 DNA: TGTGCCAGCAGCTGGGACAGGGAACACTATGGCTACACCTTC. It encodes CASSWDREHYGYTF.

The chain links TRBV29-1 to TRBJ1-3; D not certain. Germline V gives CDR1 SQVTM, CDR2 ANQGSEA. V gave up 1 base and J gave up 0 bases, with 7 bases separating them. The CDR3 is 14 amino acids. CDR3 bases: TGCAGCGTTGAAGCGCCTTACTCTGGAAACACCATATATTTT. Protein sequence: CSVEAPYSGNTIYF. The entire variable domain, with the rest obtained from reference TRBV29-1 and TRBJ1-3, is as follows: SAVISQKPSRDICQRGTSLTIQCQVDSQVTMMFWYRQQPGQSLTLIATANQGSEATYESGFVIDKFPISRPNLTFSTLTVSNMSPEDSSIYLCSVEAPYSGNTIYFGEGSWLTVV.

The V and J genes are TRBV7-2 and TRBJ1-1, with TRBD1 matching 10 bases. V lost 1 base and J lost 7; bases outside the gene matches: 9. The CDR3 totals 16 residues. CDR1 and CDR2 (germline): SGHTA, FQGNSA. As DNA, the CDR3 is TGTGCCAGCAGCTTAGTTGCCTCGGGACAGGGGAGTGAAGCTTTCTTT. Residues: CASSLVASGQGSEAFF.

This clone was found a few times. The J gene is TRBJ1-4, the V gene TRBV7-9; no reliable D call. This CDR3 contains 13 residues. Germline assignment: CDR1 SEHNR and CDR2 FQNEAQ (reference sequence). Trimming removed 2 bases at V and 0 bases at J, with 1 base between. The CDR3 sequence: CASSLSTNEKLFF. CDR3 nucleotides: TGTGCCAGCAGCTTATCAACTAATGAAAAACTGTTTTTT.

This clone was seen just once. V usage is TRBV5-4 and J usage is TRBJ2-7; 8 positions agree with TRBD1. The CDR3 is 14 residues long. The germline CDR1 and CDR2 sequences are SGHNT and YYREEE (reference sequence). Trimming removed 2 bases from V and 3 bases from J; junction bases left unmatched: 4. CDR3 in amino acids: CASSFETGDYEQYF. The CDR3 coding sequence is TGTGCCAGCAGCTTCGAGACAGGGGACTACGAGCAGTACTTC.

The chain recombines TRBV5-6 with TRBJ1-2, with TRBD1 matching over 9 bases. This CDR3 has 13 amino acids. CDR1 and CDR2 (germline): SGHDT, YYEEEE. With 6 bases clipped from V and 8 bases from J, the junction kept 8 bases outside the gene matches. The CDR3 region has the DNA TGTGCCAGCACCCCACAGGGGGCGCGAGGCTACACCTTC. Translated, it gives CASTPQGARGYTF.

This clone was found a few times. The rearrangement links TRBV6-6 to TRBJ1-2; no clear D. Germline V lookup: CDR1 MNHNY, CDR2 SVGAGI (reference sequence). Trimming cost V 4 bases and J 8 bases, with 5 bases left between them. The CDR3 is 10 residues long. CDR3 protein: CASSLVGYTF. CDR3 in DNA: TGTGCCAGCAGTTTGGTGGGCTACACCTTC.

The chain recombines TRBV7-2 with TRBJ1-2, with 9 positions matching TRBD1. With 10 bases clipped from V and 8 bases from J, the junction kept 11 bases outside the gene matches. CDR1 SGHTA and CDR2 FQGNSA come from the germline V gene. This CDR3 region has 13 residues. The CDR3 sequence: CAIQVGQGSGYTF. The CDR3 DNA is TGTGCCATCCAGGTGGGACAGGGTTCCGGCTACACCTTC.

This clone was counted between two and nine times. The gene calls are TRBV27 and TRBJ1-5, with D unresolved. Trimming shortened V by 8 bases and J by 3 bases, and 17 bases separated the two germline ends. Germline values: CDR1 MNHEY, CDR2 SMNVEV (reference sequence). The CDR3 contains 15 residues. Here the CDR3 DNA reads TGTGCCAGCCACCCCGGGCAGGCGAACAATCAGCCCCAGCATTTT. Protein sequence: CASHPGQANNQPQHF.

This sequence joins TRBV29-1 and TRBJ2-5; TRBD1 matches 7 bases. Germline V gives CDR1 SQVTM, CDR2 ANQGSEA. This CDR3 is built from 15 residues. The J segment lost 2 bases and the V segment lost 3 bases, leaving 9 bases of the junction unmatched. The CDR3 is CSVEVGGQDQETQYF. In DNA, the CDR3 is TGCAGCGTTGAGGTAGGGGGCCAAGATCAAGAGACCCAGTACTTC.

The V gene is TRBV30, the J gene TRBJ2-5; perhaps TRBD2 as D (5 bases). The CDR3 extends over 13 amino acids. Trimming removed 3 bases at V and 2 bases at J, with 10 bases between. Germline assignment: CDR1 GTSNPN and CDR2 SVGIG (reference sequence). The CDR3 DNA follows: TGTGCCTGGAGCGGCGGGTTACAAGAGACCCAGTACTTC. It specifies CAWSGGLQETQYF.

The rearrangement links TRBV6-1 to TRBJ2-7; possibly TRBD1 for D (6 bases). The CDR3 has 14 amino acids. Germline V gives CDR1 MNHNS, CDR2 SASEGT. Trimming pared 6 bases from V and 0 bases from J, leaving 12 bases between. CDR3 sequence reads: CASRVRGSSYEQYF. The DNA for the CDR3 is TGTGCCAGCAGAGTTAGGGGGAGCTCCTACGAGCAGTACTTC.

The V call is TRBV2, the J call TRBJ2-7; 7 nucleotides agree with TRBD2. Losses at the gene ends were 7 bases for V and 3 bases for J; bases not matched to a gene: 12. This CDR3 spans 15 amino acids. Per germline, CDR1 SNHLY and CDR2 FYNNEI. The CDR3 sequence is CASMIPGGNHYEQYF. DNA of the CDR3: TGTGCCAGCATGATCCCGGGGGGTAACCACTACGAGCAGTACTTC.

V and J are TRBV10-3 and TRBJ2-3, with a tentative D call TRBD1 (6 bases). The V gene's germline CDR1 is ENHRY and CDR2 SYGVKD. V lost 6 bases to trimming and J lost 5 bases, with 12 bases between them. The CDR3 has 13 residues. As DNA, the CDR3 is TGTGCCATCAGGCCCCAGGGGATAGATACGCAGTATTTT. Its translation is CAIRPQGIDTQYF.

The chain recombines TRBV7-2 with TRBJ1-3, with D unclear. CDR3 size: 14 residues. With 1 base removed from V and 8 bases from J, the gap between germline ends came to 12 bases. CDR1 and CDR2 from the germline V gene are SGHTA and FQGNSA. In DNA, the CDR3 is TGTGCCAGCAGCTTAGGGGCAGGCCACCACACCATATATTTT. This gives the protein CASSLGAGHHTIYF.

This clone appeared a few times. The rearrangement joins TRBV6-1 to TRBJ1-5; perhaps TRBD1 as D (6 bases). The CDR3 spans 16 residues. Germline-derived CDR1 and CDR2 are MNHNS and SASEGT. Trimming removed 1 base from V and 1 base from J, with 11 bases in between. The CDR3 loop reads CASSEVGGWSNQPQHF. CDR3 DNA: TGTGCCAGCAGTGAAGTTGGGGGCTGGAGCAATCAGCCCCAGCATTTT.

This clone was seen a single time. J is TRBJ2-3 and V is TRBV10-3, with D perhaps matching TRBD1 (5 bases). Trimming pared 11 bases from V and 6 bases from J, leaving 21 bases between. This CDR3 region has 14 residues. Per the germline V gene, CDR1 is ENHRY and CDR2 is SYGVKD. The CDR3 bases are TGTGCCCCTCACCCCAGGGATCCACGGGATACGCAGTATTTT. This codes for CAPHPRDPRDTQYF.

The chain employs TRBV6-5 and TRBJ2-7; D gene ambiguous. Trimming left V 0 bases short and J 2 bases short, with 2 bases between. The germline CDR1 and CDR2 sequences are MNHEY and SVGAGI. The CDR3 extends over 12 amino acids. CDR3 nucleotide sequence: TGTGCCAGCAGTTACTCTGCCTACGAGCAGTACTTC. Encoded protein: CASSYSAYEQYF.

This clone appeared once. The chain recombines TRBV19 with TRBJ2-1, with D perhaps matching TRBD1 (6 bases). Germline V gene data show CDR1 as LNHDA and CDR2 as SQIVND (reference sequence). The CDR3 contains 15 residues. V lost 7 bases, J lost 8 bases, and 21 bases lay in between. In DNA form, the CDR3 reads TGTGCCAGTATTCCGACAGGACAGCAGAAATATGAGCAGTTCTTC. Protein: CASIPTGQQKYEQFF.

J is TRBJ1-2 and V is TRBV7-2; 7 nucleotides line up with TRBD1. The junction had 11 bases not matched to a gene; V was cut back by 5 bases and J by 5 bases. CDR1 SGHTA and CDR2 FQGNSA come from the germline V gene. This CDR3 spans 15 amino acids. The CDR3 here is CASSLTAGQFYGYTF. The CDR3 DNA reads TGTGCCAGCAGCCTTACAGCGGGACAGTTTTATGGCTACACCTTC.

The CDR3 DNA reads as TGTGCCAGCAGCTTCCGGGCCGGGGCCCCAAATGAAAAACTGTTTTTT. Protein: CASSFRAGAPNEKLFF. V is TRBV7-2 and J is TRBJ1-4; TRBD1 is a possible D gene (5 bases). The CDR3 is 16 amino acids. Germline CDR1 is SGHTA and CDR2 is FQGNSA. Trimming cost V 3 bases and J 5 bases, with 16 bases left between them.

The chain has TRBV6-6 and TRBJ1-5; D remains unclear. The CDR3 length is 12 residues. Trimming took 6 bases from V and 3 from J, leaving 6 bases between them. Germline CDR1 reads MNHNY; CDR2 reads SVGAGI (reference sequence). CDR3 DNA: TGTGCCAGCAGGGTTAACAATCAGCCCCAGCATTTT. This encodes CASRVNNQPQHF.